This is a list of T cell receptor beta chains from one sample in a study of blood T cell repertoires in COVID-19. Repertoires were generated with immunoSEQ multiplex PCR, while TCRdb's copy carries only in-frame clones and drops some. The repertoire holds about 73,000 clones, around 80% seen once, with more than 2.5% in the top ten. The material sequenced was peripheral blood. The source is a man older than 75 with active or convalescent COVID-19. Both conserved end residues are part of each CDR3. Each record gives: D gene, J gene, clone size, V gene, CDR3 DNA, CDR3 protein. D genes are given only for firm matches. Clone size is shown for a subset of rows, as once, few, many or a class of expanded clone.

D gene: TRBD1; J gene: TRBJ2-1; clone size: once; V gene: TRBV5-1; CDR3 DNA: TGCGCCAGCAGCGCCTACAGGGGCAGGTACAATGAGCAGTTCTTC; CDR3 protein: CASSAYRGRYNEQFF
D gene: TRBD1; J gene: TRBJ2-7; clone size: -; V gene: TRBV4-3; CDR3 DNA: TGCGCCAGCAGCCAAGAGGGGGTAGGGACAGGGGCCTACGAGCAGTACTTC; CDR3 protein: CASSQEGVGTGAYEQYF
D gene: -; J gene: TRBJ1-6; clone size: -; V gene: TRBV10-2; CDR3 DNA: TGCGCCAGCAGTGTTCAGGGTAATCTCCTCCACTTT; CDR3 protein: CASSVQGNLLHF
D gene: -; J gene: TRBJ1-2; clone size: -; V gene: TRBV11-2; CDR3 DNA: TGTGCCAGCAGCCCGAGACAGTCGCCCACTAACTATGGCTACACCTTC; CDR3 protein: CASSPRQSPTNYGYTF
D gene: TRBD2; J gene: TRBJ2-2; clone size: once; V gene: TRBV29-1; CDR3 DNA: TGCAGCGTCCGGAGCGGGGGGCGGACCGGGGAGCTGTTTTTT; CDR3 protein: CSVRSGGRTGELFF
D gene: TRBD1; J gene: TRBJ1-1; clone size: -; V gene: TRBV12-3/TRBV12-4; CDR3 DNA: TGTGCCAGCAGGGGGGACAGGGAAGCTTTCTTT; CDR3 protein: CASRGDREAFF
D gene: -; J gene: TRBJ2-5; clone size: -; V gene: TRBV7-2; CDR3 DNA: TGTGCCAGCAGCTTAGAAGGGGCCATAAAGACCCAGTACTTC; CDR3 protein: CASSLEGAIKTQYF
D gene: -; J gene: TRBJ1-2; clone size: -; V gene: TRBV19; CDR3 DNA: TGTGCCAGTAGTATAGCAAACTTCCGTGGCTACACCTTC; CDR3 protein: CASSIANFRGYTF
D gene: TRBD2; J gene: TRBJ2-1; clone size: -; V gene: TRBV5-1; CDR3 DNA: TGCGCCAGCAGCATAGGACTAGCGGGGGGACAGAGCTCCTACAATGAGCAGTTCTTC; CDR3 protein: CASSIGLAGGQSSYNEQFF
D gene: -; J gene: TRBJ2-3; clone size: medium-sized; V gene: TRBV19; CDR3 DNA: TGTGCCAGTAGTATAAACAGGGCCACAGATACGCAGTATTTT; CDR3 protein: CASSINRATDTQYF
D gene: -; J gene: TRBJ1-2; clone size: -; V gene: TRBV19; CDR3 DNA: TGTGCCAGTAGTATATCAGGGTTTGGATATGGCTACACCTTC; CDR3 protein: CASSISGFGYGYTF
D gene: -; J gene: TRBJ2-5; clone size: -; V gene: TRBV29-1; CDR3 DNA: TGCAGCGTTGCCAACAGGGAGGGGAAAGAGACCCAGTACTTC; CDR3 protein: CSVANREGKETQYF
D gene: -; J gene: TRBJ2-3; clone size: -; V gene: TRBV20-1; CDR3 DNA: TGCAGTGCTAGTGGTCGGGGGTCAGATACGCAGTATTTT; CDR3 protein: CSASGRGSDTQYF
D gene: TRBD1; J gene: TRBJ2-7; clone size: -; V gene: TRBV7-2; CDR3 DNA: TGTGCCAGCAGCTTAGCCGGGACAGGGGGGTACGAGCAGTACTTC; CDR3 protein: CASSLAGTGGYEQYF
D gene: TRBD2; J gene: TRBJ2-1; clone size: -; V gene: TRBV4-2; CDR3 DNA: TGTGCCAGCAGCCAAGGGATACTAGCGGGGGGGAAGAGCTCCTACAATGAGCAGTTCTTC; CDR3 protein: CASSQGILAGGKSSYNEQFF
D gene: TRBD1; J gene: TRBJ1-1; clone size: -; V gene: TRBV18; CDR3 DNA: TGTGCCAGCTCACTACAGGGGGCGGTGAACACTGAAGCTTTCTTT; CDR3 protein: CASSLQGAVNTEAFF
D gene: -; J gene: TRBJ2-7; clone size: -; V gene: TRBV19; CDR3 DNA: TGTGCCAGTAGTATGGGTTACAGGACGAGTGAGCAGTACTTC; CDR3 protein: CASSMGYRTSEQYF
D gene: TRBD2; J gene: TRBJ2-1; clone size: -; V gene: TRBV5-6; CDR3 DNA: TGTGCCAGCAGCCGTTTAGGCGGGAGCATAACCTACAATGAGCAGTTCTTC; CDR3 protein: CASSRLGGSITYNEQFF
D gene: -; J gene: TRBJ2-5; clone size: -; V gene: TRBV11-3; CDR3 DNA: TGTGCCAGCAGCTTAACTTCAAAGGAGACCCAGTACTTC; CDR3 protein: CASSLTSKETQYF
D gene: TRBD1; J gene: TRBJ2-5; clone size: -; V gene: TRBV5-5; CDR3 DNA: TGTGCCAGCAGCTTGGGACAGGGAGTTTGGGTGACCCAGTACTTC; CDR3 protein: CASSLGQGVWVTQYF
D gene: TRBD1; J gene: TRBJ1-6; clone size: -; V gene: TRBV2; CDR3 DNA: TGTGCCAGCAGAGAGACAGGGAGGACGGGGTCACCCCTCCACTTT; CDR3 protein: CASRETGRTGSPLHF
D gene: TRBD1; J gene: TRBJ2-7; clone size: -; V gene: TRBV2; CDR3 DNA: TGTGCCAGCAGTGGAGGGACAGGAGCTAGAGAGCAGTACTTC; CDR3 protein: CASSGGTGAREQYF
D gene: TRBD1; J gene: TRBJ1-1; clone size: -; V gene: TRBV20-1; CDR3 DNA: TGCAGTGATAAACAGGGGAGCAAAGCTTTCTTT; CDR3 protein: CSDKQGSKAFF
D gene: -; J gene: TRBJ1-2; clone size: -; V gene: TRBV5-1; CDR3 DNA: TGCGCCAGCAGCTTGGTGTCAGGGGTACGGGATGGCTACACCTTC; CDR3 protein: CASSLVSGVRDGYTF
D gene: -; J gene: TRBJ1-6; clone size: -; V gene: TRBV28; CDR3 DNA: TGTGCCAGCAGCCAGCCCGGGGGGCGAGAGAAACCCCTCCACTTT; CDR3 protein: CASSQPGGREKPLHF
D gene: -; J gene: TRBJ1-2; clone size: -; V gene: TRBV5-1; CDR3 DNA: TGCGCCAGCGGCTTGACTGGGACAACCTATGGCTACACCTTC; CDR3 protein: CASGLTGTTYGYTF
D gene: TRBD1; J gene: TRBJ2-7; clone size: -; V gene: TRBV6-5; CDR3 DNA: TGTGCCAGCAGACTCGAGACAGGGGGCTATTACGAGCAGTACTTC; CDR3 protein: CASRLETGGYYEQYF
D gene: -; J gene: TRBJ2-3; clone size: -; V gene: TRBV10-3; CDR3 DNA: TGTGCCATCAGTCCTAGCACAGATACGCAGTATTTT; CDR3 protein: CAISPSTDTQYF
D gene: TRBD1; J gene: TRBJ2-1; clone size: -; V gene: TRBV7-6; CDR3 DNA: TGTGCCAGCAGCCTCCCGGGACAGGGTTACAATGAGCAGTTCTTC; CDR3 protein: CASSLPGQGYNEQFF
D gene: -; J gene: TRBJ1-2; clone size: -; V gene: TRBV5-8; CDR3 DNA: TGTGCCAGCAGCCCCGGGGGAATCTATGGCTACACCTTC; CDR3 protein: CASSPGGIYGYTF
D gene: TRBD2; J gene: TRBJ2-1; clone size: -; V gene: TRBV4-2; CDR3 DNA: TGTGCCAGCAGCCAAGTCCCTAGCGGGGGACTCAACTCCTACAATGAGCAGTTCTTC; CDR3 protein: CASSQVPSGGLNSYNEQFF
D gene: TRBD1; J gene: TRBJ1-6; clone size: -; V gene: TRBV28; CDR3 DNA: TGTGCCAGCAGTTTACCGGGACAGGGGGCGAGGAATTCACCCCTCCACTTT; CDR3 protein: CASSLPGQGARNSPLHF
D gene: -; J gene: TRBJ2-5; clone size: -; V gene: TRBV19; CDR3 DNA: TGTGCCAGTAGTATAGATCAGGGCAGACTGCAAGAGACCCAGTACTTC; CDR3 protein: CASSIDQGRLQETQYF
D gene: -; J gene: TRBJ1-2; clone size: -; V gene: TRBV12-3/TRBV12-4; CDR3 DNA: TGTGCCAGCAGAAAAGACAGTTATGGCTACACCTTC; CDR3 protein: CASRKDSYGYTF
D gene: TRBD1; J gene: TRBJ1-5; clone size: -; V gene: TRBV6-2/TRBV6-3; CDR3 DNA: TGTGCCAGCAGTTCTCTCGGACAGGGTGGTCCTCAGCCCCAGCATTTT; CDR3 protein: CASSSLGQGGPQPQHF
D gene: TRBD1; J gene: TRBJ2-2; clone size: few; V gene: TRBV30; CDR3 DNA: TGTGCCTGGACCCAACCCGGGACAGGGACCGGGGAGCTGTTTTTT; CDR3 protein: CAWTQPGTGTGELFF
D gene: TRBD2; J gene: TRBJ2-3; clone size: -; V gene: TRBV10-3; CDR3 DNA: TGTGCCTCGCGGGGCCAGCGGGACGCAGATACGCAGTATTTT; CDR3 protein: CASRGQRDADTQYF
D gene: -; J gene: TRBJ1-4; clone size: -; V gene: TRBV19; CDR3 DNA: TGTGCCAGTAGCCATACAGGGAAACTGTTTTTT; CDR3 protein: CASSHTGKLFF
D gene: TRBD1; J gene: TRBJ1-1; clone size: once; V gene: TRBV7-8; CDR3 DNA: TGTGCCAGCAGGCCACAGGGACAGATGAACACTGAAGCTTTCTTT; CDR3 protein: CASRPQGQMNTEAFF
D gene: TRBD2; J gene: TRBJ2-2; clone size: -; V gene: TRBV6-5; CDR3 DNA: TGTGCCAGCAGTTACACTAGCGGGGGGATCGGGGAGCTGTTTTTT; CDR3 protein: CASSYTSGGIGELFF
D gene: TRBD1; J gene: TRBJ2-5; clone size: -; V gene: TRBV2; CDR3 DNA: TGTGCCAGCATATGGGACAGGTCTCAAGAGACCCAGTACTTC; CDR3 protein: CASIWDRSQETQYF
D gene: -; J gene: TRBJ1-4; clone size: once; V gene: TRBV21-1; CDR3 DNA: TGTGCCAGCAGCAAAGTACGGATGGCGGGTGAAAAACTGTTTTTT; CDR3 protein: CASSKVRMAGEKLFF
D gene: TRBD1; J gene: TRBJ1-4; clone size: -; V gene: TRBV5-4; CDR3 DNA: TGTGCCAGCAGCCACCCGGACAGGGAAGAAAAACTGTTTTTT; CDR3 protein: CASSHPDREEKLFF
D gene: -; J gene: TRBJ2-6; clone size: -; V gene: TRBV5-1; CDR3 DNA: TGCGCCAGCAGCCCGGACAGTACTGGGGCCAACGTCCTGACTTTC; CDR3 protein: CASSPDSTGANVLTF
D gene: -; J gene: TRBJ1-6; clone size: few; V gene: TRBV5-5; CDR3 DNA: TGTGCCAGCAGCTTGAGGGAGGGCCAGCCACCCCTCCACTTT; CDR3 protein: CASSLREGQPPLHF
D gene: -; J gene: TRBJ2-7; clone size: -; V gene: TRBV7-9; CDR3 DNA: TGTGCCAGCAGCTTTAGCGGACACTCCTACGAGCAGTACTTC; CDR3 protein: CASSFSGHSYEQYF
D gene: TRBD1; J gene: TRBJ1-2; clone size: -; V gene: TRBV7-9; CDR3 DNA: TGTGCCAGCAGCACGGGACAGGCGGATGGCTACACCTTC; CDR3 protein: CASSTGQADGYTF
D gene: TRBD1; J gene: TRBJ1-2; clone size: few; V gene: TRBV4-1; CDR3 DNA: TGCGCCAGCAGCAAGGGACCCCGACAGGGGGCGCGGGGCTACACCTTC; CDR3 protein: CASSKGPRQGARGYTF
D gene: TRBD1; J gene: TRBJ2-4; clone size: -; V gene: TRBV19; CDR3 DNA: TGTGCCAGTTCGGACAGGGTGGGGGACATTCAGTACTTC; CDR3 protein: CASSDRVGDIQYF
D gene: -; J gene: TRBJ2-3; clone size: -; V gene: TRBV28; CDR3 DNA: TGTGCCAGCAGAACAGGGATAAGCACAGATACGCAGTATTTT; CDR3 protein: CASRTGISTDTQYF
D gene: TRBD1; J gene: TRBJ2-1; clone size: -; V gene: TRBV4-3; CDR3 DNA: TGCGCCAGCAGCCAAGGAGGACAGGGTCGGGATGAGCAGTTCTTC; CDR3 protein: CASSQGGQGRDEQFF